This T cell receptor beta chain is from a study of blood T cell repertoires in COVID-19. Study as a whole: Material from acute and convalescent COVID-19 was sourced from the United States, Italy and Spain.

Per the original methods: Amplification of reference gene primers provided the estimated nucleated cell counts. Libraries were prepared by immunoSEQ multiplex PCR; TCRdb keeps only in-frame clonotypes and omits some of them. V, J and clone size reflect that table, while D and trimming were determined from the DNA. This sample has 160,000 or so clones, with about four fifths found just once. This CDR3 is built from 20 residues. The V gene lost 1 base and the J gene lost 3 bases, with 22 bases spanning the gap. Germline CDR1 and CDR2: SNHLY and FYNNEI. The sequenced sample was peripheral blood. The clonotype originates from a woman aged 55 to 70 with COVID-19, enrolled during active disease. This sequence joins TRBV2 and TRBJ1-6; possible D gene TRBD1, 5 bases. CDR3 nucleotides: TGTGCCAGCAGTGAAGACAGACAGTCCCCCCGAGGCGGCTATAATTCACCCCTCCACTTT. Amino acids: CASSEDRQSPRGGYNSPLHF.